The sequence of this T cell receptor (beta chain) was determined in a study of cytomegalovirus exposure and HLA in healthy donors. The study ran its PCR with 60 Vbeta and 13 Jbeta primers. Profiling relied on immunoSEQ multiplex PCR, and the TCRdb table lists in-frame clones only, not all of them. This sample's table has tens of thousands of clones. Per the germline V gene, CDR1 is SGHVS and CDR2 is FQNEAQ. The V segment lost 4 bases and the J segment 4 bases; nucleotides outside the gene matches: 4. The CDR3 consists of 15 residues. A note on this clone: Its target is unknown.

Study findings and constraints: The only immune exposure information that was available was CMV serostatus. Earlier results showed most TCR beta V segments being productive about 90% or about 30% of the time.

The chain joins TRBV7-8 to TRBJ1-5; 10 nucleotides agree with TRBD1. The TCR sequence derives from a female donor in good health and CMV-seronegative. What was sequenced was PBMCs. CDR3: CASSSPGQGNQPQHF. The CDR3 DNA reads as TGTGCCAGCAGCTCGCCGGGACAGGGGAATCAGCCCCAGCATTTT.